What follows are 18 T cell receptor beta chains derived from one specimen sequenced in a study of CD8 T cells in Susac syndrome. The authors reverse transcribed roughly 0.5 to 1 ug RNA with random hexamers. Each CDR3 protein is one row after TCRdb ran MiXCR on the immunoSEQ multiplex PCR reads. The sample consists of tens of thousands of distinct CDR3 sequences, approximately 90% of them appearing once. The sequenced sample consisted of CD8+ T cells from PBMCs. The source of these receptors is a human donor in good health.

V gene TRBV5-5 combines with J gene TRBJ2-5; 10 positions agree with TRBD2. The J segment lost 2 bases and the V segment lost 4 bases, leaving 8 bases of the junction unmatched. CDR1 and CDR2 (germline): SGHKS, YYEKEE (reference sequence). This CDR3 has 16 amino acids. As DNA, the CDR3 is TGTGCCAGCAGCCTGGAGCTAGCGGGGGAACAAGAGACCCAGTACTTC. As protein: CASSLELAGEQETQYF.

This chain joins TRBV27 and TRBJ2-5; 7 positions agree with TRBD2. The V and J ends lost 5 bases and 5 bases, in that order; junction bases with no gene match: 14. The CDR3 loop spans 16 amino acids. CDR1 is MNHEY and CDR2 is SMNVEV in the germline V gene (reference sequence). The CDR3 bases are TGTGCCAGCAGTCCGAGTGCGGGGGAAATCGCTGAGACCCAGTACTTC. This encodes CASSPSAGEIAETQYF.

The gene calls are TRBV11-2 and TRBJ2-7; 9 positions match TRBD1. CDR3 length equals 16 residues. Unmatched junction bases numbered 6, after V lost 1 base and J lost 2 bases. The germline V gene has CDR1 SGHAT and CDR2 FQNNGV. The CDR3 coding sequence is TGTGCCAGCAGCTTAGCATCGGGACAGGGTGCCTACGAGCAGTACTTC. Protein product: CASSLASGQGAYEQYF.

The chain uses TRBV25-1 and TRBJ2-1; D call uncertain. This CDR3 region has 14 residues. Germline assignment: CDR1 MGHDK and CDR2 SYGVNS. Trimming pared 4 bases from V and 2 bases from J, leaving 9 bases between. The CDR3 here is CASSGDNPYNEQFF. CDR3 in DNA: TGTGCCAGCAGTGGAGACAACCCCTACAATGAGCAGTTCTTC.

This clonotype was counted between two and nine times. The chain combines TRBV12-5 with TRBJ2-7; no clear D. CDR1 LGHNT and CDR2 FRNRAP come from the germline V gene. The CDR3 has 11 residues. V was pared by 3 bases and J by 2 bases, with 2 bases between. As DNA, the CDR3 is TGTGCTAGTGGTTTAACCTACGAGCAGTACTTC. Translated, it gives CASGLTYEQYF.

J is TRBJ1-1 and V is TRBV11-2, with D unclear. CDR1 is SGHAT, CDR2 FQNNGV, per germline. The CDR3 extends over 14 amino acids. V lost 5 bases to trimming and J lost 1 base, with 11 bases between them. In DNA, the CDR3 is TGTGCCAGCAGCATCCGGTCGGGGAACACTGAAGCTTTCTTT. This codes for CASSIRSGNTEAFF.

The genes are TRBV27 and TRBJ1-1, with 7 bases matching TRBD1. The CDR3 has 15 residues. In germline, CDR1 is MNHEY, CDR2 SMNVEV (reference sequence). The V and J ends lost 0 bases and 2 bases, in that order; junction bases with no gene match: 3. This chain's CDR3 is CASSLSKGANTEAFF. In nucleotides, the CDR3 is TGTGCCAGCAGTTTATCGAAGGGGGCCAACACTGAAGCTTTCTTT.

V gene TRBV18 combines with J gene TRBJ2-7; D is tentatively TRBD1 or TRBD2 (7 bases each). Trimming cost V 3 bases and J 6 bases, with 12 bases left between them. There are 13 residues in the CDR3. Germline CDR1 and CDR2: KGHSH and LQKENI. CDR3 protein: CASSPGRGPEQYF. DNA of the CDR3: TGTGCCAGCTCACCGGGGAGGGGGCCCGAGCAGTACTTC.

This clonotype was seen a handful of times. This chain uses TRBV4-1 with TRBJ2-7; tentatively, D is TRBD2 (5 bases). CDR1 MGHRA and CDR2 YSYEKL come from the germline V gene. The V end lost 2 bases, the J end lost 6 bases, and 8 bases lay between the germline ends. CDR3 size: 12 residues. In nucleotides, the CDR3 is TGCGCCAGCAGCCAATTCGAGGGCGAGCAGTACTTC. Encoded protein: CASSQFEGEQYF.

The chain carries TRBV4-2 and TRBJ2-3, with 9 nucleotides matching TRBD2. Germline CDR1 reads LGHNA; CDR2 reads YNFKEQ. The CDR3 has 15 amino acids. After removal of 2 bases from V and 4 bases from J, the junction contained 4 bases not matched to a gene. The CDR3 is CASSQRTSDPDTQYF. CDR3 nucleotides: TGTGCCAGCAGCCAACGGACTAGCGACCCAGATACGCAGTATTTT.

The chain is built from TRBV7-9 and TRBJ2-5; TRBD2 might be the D (7 bases). Trimming cost V 4 bases and J 3 bases, with 15 bases left between them. CDR1 and CDR2 from the germline V gene are SEHNR and FQNEAQ (reference sequence). The CDR3 has 15 amino acids. This CDR3 reads CASSSNREGKETQYF. In DNA form, the CDR3 reads TGTGCCAGCAGCTCTAACAGGGAGGGGAAAGAGACCCAGTACTTC.

This clonotype was found once. This rearrangement joins TRBV5-1 to TRBJ2-1, with D uncertain. This CDR3 comprises 15 residues. V was pared by 1 base and J by 5 bases, with 13 bases between. Germline CDR1 is SGHRS and CDR2 is YFSETQ. CDR3 protein: CASSLSYLMDNEQFF. The CDR3 region has the DNA TGCGCCAGCAGCTTGAGCTACTTAATGGACAATGAGCAGTTCTTC.

This clonotype was detected a few times. The chain recombines TRBV13 with TRBJ2-1; TRBD1 matches 7 bases. Germline assignment: CDR1 PRHDT and CDR2 FYEKMQ (reference sequence). The trim removed 5 bases at V and 0 bases at J, leaving 7 bases unmatched. CDR3 length: 16 residues. The CDR3 loop reads CASSGPGQSSYNEQFF. The CDR3 coding sequence is TGTGCCAGCAGCGGACCGGGACAGAGCTCCTACAATGAGCAGTTCTTC.

The rearrangement links TRBV29-1 to TRBJ2-3; D perhaps matches TRBD1 (6 bases). V shed 0 bases and J shed 2 bases, with 18 bases lying between them. The CDR3 totals 17 residues. The V gene's germline CDR1 is SQVTM and CDR2 ANQGSEA. The CDR3 region is CSVEDWGRGQATDTQYF. CDR3 sequence (DNA): TGCAGCGTTGAAGATTGGGGCAGGGGCCAAGCCACAGATACGCAGTATTTT.

J is TRBJ2-5 and V is TRBV2; the match to TRBD1 covers 9 bases. The CDR3 contains 15 residues. Germline lookup yields CDR1 SNHLY and CDR2 FYNNEI. The V gene end was trimmed by 8 bases and the J gene end by 4 bases; junction bases not matched to a gene: 11. CDR3 bases: TGTGCCAGCCTTCACACCGGGACAGGGATAGAGACCCAGTACTTC. Translated: CASLHTGTGIETQYF.

V usage is TRBV13 and J usage is TRBJ2-3; TRBD2 matches at 12 bases. The CDR3 loop spans 18 amino acids. Germline V gene data show CDR1 as PRHDT and CDR2 as FYEKMQ (reference sequence). V lost 5 bases, J lost 0 bases, and 9 bases stayed unmatched. CDR3 region: CASSPAGLAGTSTDTQYF. DNA of the CDR3: TGTGCCAGCAGCCCGGCCGGACTAGCGGGGACTAGCACAGATACGCAGTATTTT.

In its sample, this clonotype was seen once. V is TRBV13 and J is TRBJ1-1; tentatively, D is TRBD1 (6 bases). Trimming took off 5 bases at V and 6 bases at J, with 22 bases between the two ends. This CDR3 contains 16 residues. Germline V gives CDR1 PRHDT, CDR2 FYEKMQ (reference sequence). The CDR3 DNA reads TGTGCCAGCAGCGTGAGTCCCGGGACAACGAAACCTGAAGCTTTCTTT. The encoded protein is CASSVSPGTTKPEAFF.

The V call is TRBV28, the J call TRBJ2-5; TRBD1 is a possible D gene (6 bases). The length of the CDR3 is 17 residues. Germline assignment: CDR1 MDHEN and CDR2 SYDVKM. The V gene lost 6 bases and the J gene lost 5 bases, with 25 bases spanning the gap. CDR3 sequence reads: CASSDDRLERLWETQYF. The CDR3 region has the DNA TGTGCCAGCAGCGACGACAGGCTCGAGCGGTTGTGGGAGACCCAGTACTTC. Full variable domain (missing parts from reference TRBV28 and TRBJ2-5): DVKVTQSSRYLVKRTGEKVFLECVQDMDHENMFWYRQDPGLGLRLIYFSYDVKMKEKGDIPEGYSVSREKKERFSLILESASTNQTSMYLCASSDDRLERLWETQYFGPGTRLLVL.